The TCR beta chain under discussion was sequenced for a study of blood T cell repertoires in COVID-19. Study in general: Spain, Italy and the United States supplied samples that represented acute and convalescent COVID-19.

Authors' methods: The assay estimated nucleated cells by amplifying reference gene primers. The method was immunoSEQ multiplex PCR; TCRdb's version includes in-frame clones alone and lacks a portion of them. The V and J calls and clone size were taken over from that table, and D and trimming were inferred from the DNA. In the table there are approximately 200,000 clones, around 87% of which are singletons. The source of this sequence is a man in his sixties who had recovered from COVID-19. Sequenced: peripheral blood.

The DNA of the CDR3 is TGTGCCAGCAGCTTACTATACACTGAAGCTTTCTTT. Translated, it gives CASSLLYTEAFF. The chain is built from TRBV7-2 and TRBJ1-1; D ambiguous. Trimming stripped 2 bases from V and 3 bases from J, with 4 bases between. Germline V CDR1 and CDR2: SGHTA, FQGNSA. There are 12 residues in the CDR3.